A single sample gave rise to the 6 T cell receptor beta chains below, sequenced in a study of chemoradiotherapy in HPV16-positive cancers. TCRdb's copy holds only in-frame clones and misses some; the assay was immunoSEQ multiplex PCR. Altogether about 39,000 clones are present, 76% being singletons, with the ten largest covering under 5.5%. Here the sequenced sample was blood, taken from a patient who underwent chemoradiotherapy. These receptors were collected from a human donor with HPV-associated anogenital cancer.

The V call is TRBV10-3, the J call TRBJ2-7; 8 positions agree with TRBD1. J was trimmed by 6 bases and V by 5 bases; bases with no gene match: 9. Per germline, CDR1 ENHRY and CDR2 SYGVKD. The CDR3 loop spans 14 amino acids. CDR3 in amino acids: CAISPGQVGREQYF. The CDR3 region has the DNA TGTGCCATCAGTCCGGGACAGGTAGGTCGCGAGCAGTACTTC.

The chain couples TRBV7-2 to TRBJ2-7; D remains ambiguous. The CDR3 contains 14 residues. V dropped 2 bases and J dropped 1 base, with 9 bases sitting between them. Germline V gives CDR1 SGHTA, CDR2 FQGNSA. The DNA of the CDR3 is TGTGCCAGCAGCTTAAACAGTGATTCCTACGAGCAGTACTTC. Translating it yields CASSLNSDSYEQYF.

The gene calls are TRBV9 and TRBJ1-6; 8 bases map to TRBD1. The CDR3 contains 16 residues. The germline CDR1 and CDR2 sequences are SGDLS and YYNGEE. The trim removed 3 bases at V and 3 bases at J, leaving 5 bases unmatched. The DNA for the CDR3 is TGTGCCAGCAGCGCGGGACAGGTGAACTATAATTCACCCCTCCACTTT. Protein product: CASSAGQVNYNSPLHF.

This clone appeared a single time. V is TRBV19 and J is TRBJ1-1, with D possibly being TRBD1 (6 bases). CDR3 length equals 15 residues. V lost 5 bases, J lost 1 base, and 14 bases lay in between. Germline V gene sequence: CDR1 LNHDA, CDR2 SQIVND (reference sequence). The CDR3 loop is CASSPHREGNTEAFF. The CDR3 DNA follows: TGTGCCAGTAGTCCGCACAGGGAGGGGAACACTGAAGCTTTCTTT.

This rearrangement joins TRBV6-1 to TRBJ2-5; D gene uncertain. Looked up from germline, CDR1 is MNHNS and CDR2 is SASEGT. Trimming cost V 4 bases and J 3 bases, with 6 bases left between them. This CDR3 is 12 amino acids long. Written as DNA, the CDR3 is TGTGCCAGCAGTGTGGGAAAAGAGACCCAGTACTTC. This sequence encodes CASSVGKETQYF.

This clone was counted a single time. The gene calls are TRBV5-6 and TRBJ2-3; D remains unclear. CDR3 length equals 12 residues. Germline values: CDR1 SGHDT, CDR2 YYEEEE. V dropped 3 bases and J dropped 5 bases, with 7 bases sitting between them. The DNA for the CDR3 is TGTGCCAGCAGCTGGAAAGAAGATACGCAGTATTTT. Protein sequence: CASSWKEDTQYF.